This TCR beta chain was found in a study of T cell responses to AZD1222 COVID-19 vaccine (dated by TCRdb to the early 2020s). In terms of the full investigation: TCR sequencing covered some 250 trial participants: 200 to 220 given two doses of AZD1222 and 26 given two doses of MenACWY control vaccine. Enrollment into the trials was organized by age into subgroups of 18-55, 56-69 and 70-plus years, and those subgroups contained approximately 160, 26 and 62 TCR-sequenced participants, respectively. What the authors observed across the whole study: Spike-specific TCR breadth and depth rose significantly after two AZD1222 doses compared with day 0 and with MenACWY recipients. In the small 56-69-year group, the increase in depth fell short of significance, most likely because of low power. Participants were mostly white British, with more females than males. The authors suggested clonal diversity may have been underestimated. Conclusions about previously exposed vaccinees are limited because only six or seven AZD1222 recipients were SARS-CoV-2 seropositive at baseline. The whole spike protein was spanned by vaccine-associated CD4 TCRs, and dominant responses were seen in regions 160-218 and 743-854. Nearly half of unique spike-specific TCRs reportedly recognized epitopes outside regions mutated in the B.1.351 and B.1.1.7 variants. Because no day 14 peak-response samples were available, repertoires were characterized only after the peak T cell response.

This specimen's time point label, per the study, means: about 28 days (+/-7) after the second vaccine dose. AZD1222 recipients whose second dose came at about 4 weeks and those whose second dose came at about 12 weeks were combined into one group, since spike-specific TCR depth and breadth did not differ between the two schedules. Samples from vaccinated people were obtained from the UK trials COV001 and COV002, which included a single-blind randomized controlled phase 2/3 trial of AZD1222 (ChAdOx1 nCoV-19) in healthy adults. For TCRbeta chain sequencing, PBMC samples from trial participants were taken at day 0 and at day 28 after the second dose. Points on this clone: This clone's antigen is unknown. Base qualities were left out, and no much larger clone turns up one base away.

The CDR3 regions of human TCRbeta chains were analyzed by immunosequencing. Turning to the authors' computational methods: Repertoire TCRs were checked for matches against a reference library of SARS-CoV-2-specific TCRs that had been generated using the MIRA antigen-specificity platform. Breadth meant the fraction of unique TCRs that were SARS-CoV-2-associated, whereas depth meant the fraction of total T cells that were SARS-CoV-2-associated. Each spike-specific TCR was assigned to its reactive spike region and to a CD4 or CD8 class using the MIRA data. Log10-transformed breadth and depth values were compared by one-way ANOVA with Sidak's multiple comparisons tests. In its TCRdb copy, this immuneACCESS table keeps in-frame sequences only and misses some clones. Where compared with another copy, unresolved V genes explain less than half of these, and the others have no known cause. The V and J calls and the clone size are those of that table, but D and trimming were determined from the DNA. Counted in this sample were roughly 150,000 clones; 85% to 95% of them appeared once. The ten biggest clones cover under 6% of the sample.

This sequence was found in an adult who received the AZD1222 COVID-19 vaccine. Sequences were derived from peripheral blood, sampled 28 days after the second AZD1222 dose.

The CDR3 sequence is CASSSRPTDTQYF. The DNA reads as follows: TGTGCCAGCAGCTCGAGACCCACAGATACGCAGTATTTT. The receptor chain draws on TRBV7-2 and TRBJ2-3; no confident D gene assignment can be made. From a lookup of the germline V gene, CDR1 and CDR2 are SGHTA and FQGNSA. From its cysteine to its phenylalanine, the CDR3 spans 13 amino acids. CDR3 DNA is the only sequence kept; it has 39 bases, read in frame from the first base. The trim is 4 bases for V and 2 bases for J, with a gap of 7 bases between the germline ends.